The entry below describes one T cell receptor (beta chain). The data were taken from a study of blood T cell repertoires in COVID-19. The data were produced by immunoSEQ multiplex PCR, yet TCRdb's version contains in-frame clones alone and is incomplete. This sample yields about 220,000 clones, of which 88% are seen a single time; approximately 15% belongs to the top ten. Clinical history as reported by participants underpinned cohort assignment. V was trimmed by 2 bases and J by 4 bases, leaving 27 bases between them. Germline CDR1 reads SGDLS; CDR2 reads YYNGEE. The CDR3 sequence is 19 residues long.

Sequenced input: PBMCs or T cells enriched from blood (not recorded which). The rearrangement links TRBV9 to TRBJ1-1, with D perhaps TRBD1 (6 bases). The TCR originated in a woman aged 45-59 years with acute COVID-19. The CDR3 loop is CASSVSPYRAVVARTEAFF. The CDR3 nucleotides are TGTGCCAGCAGCGTTTCCCCATACAGGGCGGTCGTGGCTCGCACTGAAGCTTTCTTT.